These T cell receptor beta chains were read from a single sample in a study of blood T cells in healthy people across ages. TCRdb recomputed calls from the 5' RACE reads with MiXCR, one row per CDR3 protein. This sample has 800,000 or so distinct CDR3 sequences, with around 50% found just once. Sequencing used blood. The receptors derive from a man older than 75 in good health. CDR3s include the opening cysteine and the closing phenylalanine or tryptophan. The D gene is left open where the match is weak. The size of a clone is reported for some rows only, either as once, few or many, or as a class for expanded clones.

CDR3 protein: CASSELAGGTYEQYF
D gene: TRBD2
V gene: TRBV7-6
clone size: NA

CDR3 protein: CASSEWVGGGDTQYF
D gene: NA
V gene: TRBV25-1
clone size: many

CDR3 protein: CSAVDRGLETQYF
D gene: TRBD1
V gene: TRBV20-1
clone size: few

CDR3 protein: CASSHGQDPYNEQFF
D gene: TRBD1
V gene: TRBV4-3
clone size: few

CDR3 protein: CASSQEVQGPVNEQYF
D gene: NA
V gene: TRBV14
clone size: NA

CDR3 protein: CASRPLLAGKETQYF
D gene: TRBD2
V gene: TRBV7-4
clone size: NA

CDR3 protein: CASSQGDVVWTEAFF
D gene: NA
V gene: TRBV4-3
clone size: NA

CDR3 protein: CATSDDRDRTDTQYF
D gene: TRBD1
V gene: TRBV24-1
clone size: once

CDR3 protein: CASRGNRNEQFF
D gene: NA
V gene: TRBV9
clone size: NA

CDR3 protein: CASSLAWPSYNEQFF
D gene: NA
V gene: TRBV7-9
clone size: NA

CDR3 protein: CASTGTAASYEQYF
D gene: TRBD1
V gene: TRBV12-3/TRBV12-4
clone size: few

CDR3 protein: CASSRDVTDTQYF
D gene: NA
V gene: TRBV5-1
clone size: NA

CDR3 protein: CASSSQGVNQPQHF
D gene: NA
V gene: TRBV27
clone size: NA

CDR3 protein: CASSLRTSGRAPRNEQFF
D gene: TRBD2
V gene: TRBV5-1
clone size: NA

CDR3 protein: CASSVQGGYSYNEQYF
D gene: NA
V gene: TRBV9
clone size: NA

CDR3 protein: CASSLDRGGDYGYTF
D gene: TRBD1
V gene: TRBV3-1
clone size: NA

CDR3 protein: CASTLVREQFF
D gene: NA
V gene: TRBV12-3/TRBV12-4
clone size: NA

CDR3 protein: CASSVGTGGQETQYF
D gene: TRBD1
V gene: TRBV7-9
clone size: many

CDR3 protein: CASSRSSGRQYF
D gene: NA
V gene: TRBV6-2/TRBV6-3
clone size: NA

CDR3 protein: CATSEPSGGQETQYF
D gene: TRBD1
V gene: TRBV24-1
clone size: NA

CDR3 protein: CASSLVSGGGVTNEQYF
D gene: NA
V gene: TRBV11-3
clone size: NA

CDR3 protein: CASSPGTSGDLTDTQYF
D gene: TRBD2
V gene: TRBV4-3
clone size: NA

CDR3 protein: CASSARGQYLEKLFF
D gene: TRBD1
V gene: TRBV12-3/TRBV12-4
clone size: many

CDR3 protein: CASSQVLGAQGYTF
D gene: NA
V gene: TRBV4-1
clone size: few